The source of this T cell receptor beta chain is a study of T cells after yellow fever vaccination. The overall study: Preparation of the low-cell-number fractions used SMART-Seq v4 Ultra Low Input.

Study-level points and caveats: Abundant clonotypes from the bulk population could contaminate FACS-sorted repertoires. Primary-vaccination clones mostly resurfaced post-booster (about 95% CD4, just under 90% CD8).

Germline-derived CDR1 and CDR2 are SGHTA and FQGNSA. The CDR3 is made up of 15 amino acids. With 1 base removed from V and 6 bases from J, the gap between germline ends came to 15 bases. Turning to this clonotype: Its antigen is not identified.

TCRdb reprocessed the 5' RACE reads via MiXCR and lists one record per CDR3 protein. The sample records 300,000 or so distinct CDR3 sequences, around 7.3% being singletons. This sequence was found in a young man who received the YFV17D yellow fever vaccine. This sequence joins TRBV7-2 and TRBJ2-5; D might be TRBD1 (5 bases). This material consisted of PBMCs, taken about 41 days after the first yellow fever vaccination. The CDR3 nucleotides read TGTGCCAGCAGCTTAGAGGCTGGACACCTGAAGACCCAGTACTTC. It codes for CASSLEAGHLKTQYF.